This section outlines one TCR beta chain sequence together with its context. The data were obtained in a study of blood T cell repertoires in COVID-19. Study-level information: There were acute and convalescent COVID-19 samples, and they came from the United States, Italy and Spain. PBMCs, B-cell-depleted T cells, or T cells provided the cDNA or gDNA that made up the material.

Repertoires were generated with immunoSEQ multiplex PCR, while TCRdb's copy carries only in-frame clones and drops some. The table shows more than 110,000 clones, with around 82% occurring only once. Sequencing was performed on peripheral blood. This receptor was identified in a woman between 55 and 75 years old with acute or convalescent COVID-19.

The CDR3 is CASSLGSSGVTGELFF. In DNA, the CDR3 is TGTGCCAGCAGCTTAGGGTCTAGCGGAGTCACCGGGGAGCTGTTTTTT. The V and J genes are TRBV7-3 and TRBJ2-2; 7 bases are a match to TRBD2. This CDR3 spans 16 amino acids. V dropped 2 bases and J dropped 4; count of bases not matched to a gene: 7. The germline V gene encodes CDR1 SGHTA and CDR2 FQGTGA.